This paragraph reports one T cell receptor beta chain. Its target is unknown. The data are from a study of CD4 T cells in relation to SARS-CoV-2 and coronaviruses. Germline V lookup: CDR1 MNHEY, CDR2 SMNVEV (reference sequence). The CDR3 is 18 amino acids. V trimming: 7 bases; J trimming: 0 bases; junction bases outside the gene matches: 15. Survey-level TCR-beta sequencing used DNA from CEF-cultured naive and memory CD4+ T cells. Sequencing was performed with immunoSEQ multiplex PCR; in TCRdb, only in-frame clones are kept and a portion is missing. The data hold some 40,000 clones, with roughly 80% observed a single time.

Sequences were obtained from memory CD4+ T cells from PBMCs, cultured in vitro. The source of this sequence is an adult with COVID-19. V is TRBV27 and J is TRBJ2-4; 7 nucleotides align to TRBD1. The CDR3, as DNA: TGTGCCAGCACCATATTTAAGCGGACAGGCTTAGCCAAAAACATTCAGTACTTC. This gives the protein CASTIFKRTGLAKNIQYF.